This paragraph reports one T cell receptor beta chain. As yet, its antigen is unknown. These data are taken from a study of CXCR3-negative and CXCR3-positive naive CD8 T cells. Study-wide findings and caveats: Once cells were cryopreserved, CXCR3 expression went down partly, and most assays used fresh PBMCs. More hydrophobic TRB CDR3s occurred in CXCR3-positive than in CXCR3-negative naive cells.

The CDR3 loop spans 12 amino acids. Germline lookup yields CDR1 MDHEN and CDR2 SYDVKM. Per CD8+ T cell subset, triplicate sorts of 310,000 or so cells each were done. UMI-labeled 5' RACE yielded the TRB cDNA libraries. TCRdb re-called the 5' RACE reads and shows each CDR3 protein once, DNA omitted. This sample's clone table lists 92,000 or so distinct CDR3 sequences. This receptor was taken from a human donor in good health. Some clones in this sample may be carry-over from other donors' samples. Sample: naive CXCR3- CD8+ T cells from blood. As for subset: CD45RO-CCR7+CD27+CD95- naive CD8+ T cells lacking CXCR3 (TNR3-). J is TRBJ2-7 and V is TRBV28. CDR3 amino acids: CASSFRRYEQYF.